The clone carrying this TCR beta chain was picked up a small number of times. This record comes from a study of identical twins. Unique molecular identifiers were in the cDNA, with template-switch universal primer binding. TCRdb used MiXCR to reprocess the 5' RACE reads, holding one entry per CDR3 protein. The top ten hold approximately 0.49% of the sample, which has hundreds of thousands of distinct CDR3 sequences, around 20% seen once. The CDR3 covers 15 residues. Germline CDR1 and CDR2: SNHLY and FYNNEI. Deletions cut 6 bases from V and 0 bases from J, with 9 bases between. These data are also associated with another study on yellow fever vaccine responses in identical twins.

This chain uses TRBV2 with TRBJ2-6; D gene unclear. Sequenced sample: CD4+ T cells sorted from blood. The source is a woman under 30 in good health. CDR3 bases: TGTGCCAGCAGCCGGGCCCACTCTGGGGCCAACGTCCTGACTTTC. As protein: CASSRAHSGANVLTF.